The rows below give T cell receptor beta chains drawn from one sample of a study of blood T cell repertoires in COVID-19. Profiling relied on immunoSEQ multiplex PCR, and the TCRdb table lists in-frame clones only, not all of them. The sample consists of 150,000 to 200,000 clones, about four fifths of them appearing once. Sequenced: PBMCs or T cells enriched from blood (not recorded which). The receptor set was obtained from a woman aged 50 to 60 in a cohort exposed to, infected with or recovered from COVID-19 (not recorded which). CDR3s include the opening cysteine and the closing phenylalanine or tryptophan. A D gene is named only where the DNA matches it firmly. Expanded clones get a size class; other rows say once, few or many, or leave the size out.

J: TRBJ1-4
size: NA
D: NA
V: TRBV28
DNA: TGTGCCAGCAGGGCAGGGAATGAAAAACTGTTTTTT
CDR3: CASRAGNEKLFF

J: TRBJ2-3
size: NA
D: NA
V: TRBV20-1
DNA: TGCAGTGCTAGTCGAGGTCGGGATACGCAGTATTTT
CDR3: CSASRGRDTQYF

J: TRBJ2-3
size: NA
D: TRBD1
V: TRBV9
DNA: TGTGCCAGCAGCTTTTTCTCCGGACAGGGGGCAGATACGCAGTATTTT
CDR3: CASSFFSGQGADTQYF

J: TRBJ1-2
size: few
D: NA
V: TRBV4-1
DNA: TGCGCCAGCAGCCAAGGCCGGGGCGGGAATAACTATGGCTACACCTTC
CDR3: CASSQGRGGNNYGYTF

J: TRBJ1-1
size: NA
D: TRBD1
V: TRBV27
DNA: TGTGCCAGCAGCTACCGACAGGGGGCGATCACTGAAGCTTTCTTT
CDR3: CASSYRQGAITEAFF

J: TRBJ2-5
size: NA
D: TRBD2
V: TRBV28
DNA: TGTGCCAGCAGTTTGACCCTGAGCGGGGGACAAGAGACCCAGTACTTC
CDR3: CASSLTLSGGQETQYF

J: TRBJ2-1
size: NA
D: NA
V: TRBV16
DNA: TGTGCCAGCAGCACTTTAACGGAGGGGTACAATGAGCAGTTCTTC
CDR3: CASSTLTEGYNEQFF

J: TRBJ2-7
size: NA
D: TRBD1
V: TRBV11-2
DNA: TGTGCCAGCAGCTTAGGCCAGGGGGCCTACGAGCAGTACTTC
CDR3: CASSLGQGAYEQYF

J: TRBJ1-6
size: once
D: NA
V: TRBV2
DNA: TGTGCCAGCACGACAGTGCAAAATTCACCCCTCCACTTT
CDR3: CASTTVQNSPLHF

J: TRBJ1-1
size: NA
D: TRBD1
V: TRBV2
DNA: TGTGCCAGCAGGAAGACAGGGCACCTGAACACTGAAGCTTTCTTT
CDR3: CASRKTGHLNTEAFF

J: TRBJ2-7
size: NA
D: NA
V: TRBV4-1
DNA: TGCGCCAGCAGCCACTCCCCCCTAGCCACCTCCGACGAGCAGTACTTC
CDR3: CASSHSPLATSDEQYF

J: TRBJ1-1
size: once
D: TRBD1
V: TRBV29-1
DNA: TGCAGCGCGGTTGACAGGGTTCTTAACACTGAAGCTTTCTTT
CDR3: CSAVDRVLNTEAFF

J: TRBJ1-2
size: few
D: TRBD1
V: TRBV28
DNA: TGTGCCAGCAGTTTGCTTTCAAAGGGGGCGGATGCTGGGGGCTACACCTTC
CDR3: CASSLLSKGADAGGYTF

J: TRBJ2-5
size: once
D: NA
V: TRBV28
DNA: TGTGCCAGCAGAAAAGGGGGAGGGGGACGGGAGACCCAGTACTTC
CDR3: CASRKGGGGRETQYF

J: TRBJ2-1
size: NA
D: TRBD2
V: TRBV4-2
DNA: TGTGCCAGCAGCTTCGGGACTAGCGGGAGTAGTTCCTACAATGAGCAGTTCTTC
CDR3: CASSFGTSGSSSYNEQFF